These T cell receptor beta chains were read from a single sample in a study of T cell repertoires in cytomegalovirus infection. MiXCR, applied by TCRdb to the reads, yields one record per CDR3 protein. The data hold nearly 700,000 distinct CDR3 sequences, with around 35% observed a single time. No antigen is known for these receptors. The sequenced sample was cultured PBMCs, obtained from culture after CMV antigen stimulation. Every receptor here comes from a human donor in good health (CMV status not recorded). Some clones in this sample may be carry-over from other donors' samples. Both conserved end residues are part of each CDR3. The order of the fields is J gene, D gene, V gene, clone size, CDR3 protein, CDR3 DNA. D genes are given only for firm matches. Expanded clones get a size class; other rows say once, few or many, or leave the size out.

>TRBJ2-3|NA|TRBV4-3|few
CASSLSRGASGTDTQYF
TGCGCCAGCAGCCTCTCTCGGGGGGCCTCTGGGACAGATACGCAGTATTTT
>TRBJ1-1|NA|TRBV27|once
CASNEYKNTEAFF
TGTGCCAGCAACGAGTACAAGAACACTGAAGCTTTCTTT
>TRBJ2-7|NA|TRBV15|NA
CATSRDPALYEQYF
TGTGCCACCAGCAGAGATCCAGCATTATACGAGCAGTACTTC
>TRBJ2-7|NA|TRBV2|NA
CASRSQGLSYEQYF
TGTGCCAGCAGGTCGCAGGGGCTCTCCTACGAGCAGTACTTC
>TRBJ2-7|TRBD1|TRBV7-2|many
CASSYGGQGDDEQYF
TGTGCCAGCAGCTACGGAGGACAGGGGGACGACGAGCAGTACTTC
>TRBJ2-3|TRBD1|TRBV20-1|NA
CSARQRQGAIIDTQYF
TGCAGTGCTAGACAAAGACAGGGGGCGATAATAGATACGCAGTATTTT
>TRBJ1-2|NA|TRBV7-2|few
CASSSGGRALNYGYTF
TGTGCCAGCAGCTCCGGAGGGAGGGCATTAAACTATGGCTACACCTTC
>TRBJ1-2|NA|TRBV11-2|many
CASSEWDYGYTF
TGTGCCAGCAGCGAGTGGGACTATGGCTACACCTTC
>TRBJ2-1|TRBD2|TRBV29-1|NA
CSGRLSGTYNEQFF
TGCAGCGGAAGGCTTAGCGGGACCTACAATGAGCAGTTCTTC
>TRBJ1-5|NA|TRBV19|NA
CASSISSGSWPQHF
TGTGCCAGTAGTATCAGCTCCGGGTCTTGGCCCCAGCATTTT
>TRBJ1-5|NA|TRBV6-2/TRBV6-3|NA
CASRKGRISNQPQHF
TGTGCCAGCAGGAAAGGCCGTATAAGCAATCAGCCCCAGCATTTT
>TRBJ2-3|NA|TRBV12-3/TRBV12-4|few
CASSLGYADTQYF
TGTGCCAGCAGTTTAGGCTATGCGGATACGCAGTATTTT
>TRBJ2-1|NA|TRBV2|once
CASGLEDSYNEQFF
TGTGCCAGCGGGCTAGAGGACTCCTACAATGAGCAGTTCTTC
>TRBJ2-2|TRBD1|TRBV15|NA
CATSREWGQGVSTGELFF
TGTGCCACCAGCAGAGAGTGGGGTCAGGGGGTGAGCACCGGGGAGCTGTTTTTT
>TRBJ2-3|TRBD2|TRBV12-3/TRBV12-4|NA
CASNPYLAGSTDTQYF
TGTGCCAGCAATCCATATCTAGCGGGGAGCACAGATACGCAGTATTTT
>TRBJ2-3|NA|TRBV11-2|few
CASSLRVLRGSTDTQYF
TGTGCCAGCAGCCTGCGCGTTTTACGGGGGAGCACAGATACGCAGTATTTT
>TRBJ1-1|NA|TRBV4-2|NA
CASSQGGRAFF
TGTGCCAGCAGCCAAGGGGGTCGAGCTTTCTTT
>TRBJ1-2|NA|TRBV7-2|many
CASSEGAPNYGYTF
TGTGCCAGCAGCGAGGGTGCCCCTAACTATGGCTACACCTTC
>TRBJ2-1|TRBD2|TRBV27|NA
CASSLWAGADNEQFF
TGTGCCAGCAGTTTATGGGCGGGAGCGGACAATGAGCAGTTCTTC
>TRBJ1-4|NA|TRBV19|many
CASSSPRQLNEKLFF
TGTGCCAGTAGTTCCCCGCGGCAGCTTAATGAAAAACTGTTTTTT
>TRBJ1-2|NA|TRBV6-8|NA
CASSYFYGYTF
TGTGCCAGCAGTTACTTCTATGGCTACACCTTC
>TRBJ2-3|NA|TRBV6-2/TRBV6-3|NA
CASKGAGPSTDTQYF
TGTGCCAGCAAGGGCGCGGGACCGAGCACAGATACGCAGTATTTT
>TRBJ2-7|TRBD2|TRBV7-6|NA
CASSFRRLAGGIEQYF
TGTGCCAGCAGCTTCCGACGACTAGCGGGAGGAATCGAGCAGTACTTC
>TRBJ2-1|NA|TRBV6-2/TRBV6-3|NA
CASSPQGADNEQFF
TGTGCCAGCAGCCCCCAAGGGGCAGACAATGAGCAGTTCTTC
>TRBJ1-1|NA|TRBV10-3|NA
CAISEALGGVNTEAFF
TGTGCCATCAGTGAGGCCCTCGGCGGGGTTAACACTGAAGCTTTCTTT
>TRBJ2-7|TRBD2|TRBV7-2|NA
CASSPQAGASYEQYF
TGTGCCAGCAGCCCCCAGGCGGGAGCGTCCTACGAGCAGTACTTC
>TRBJ1-1|NA|TRBV15|NA
CATQGATANTEAFF
TGTGCCACCCAGGGTGCCACAGCTAACACTGAAGCTTTCTTT
>TRBJ1-6|NA|TRBV7-6|few
CASSLAVKSGSSYNSPLHF
TGTGCCAGCAGCTTAGCGGTAAAGTCAGGGAGCTCCTATAATTCACCCCTCCACTTT
>TRBJ1-6|NA|TRBV19|NA
CASSIGQGGLGVDSPLHF
TGTGCCAGTAGTATCGGGCAGGGAGGTTTGGGTGTGGATTCACCCCTCCACTTT
>TRBJ2-5|NA|TRBV19|NA
CASSRGILGETQYF
TGTGCCAGTAGTAGGGGGATCCTCGGAGAGACCCAGTACTTC
>TRBJ2-7|NA|TRBV7-2|many
CASSLVRDREQYF
TGTGCCAGCAGCTTAGTCAGGGACCGCGAGCAGTACTTC
>TRBJ1-1|NA|TRBV7-6|once
CAISLELYTEAFF
TGTGCCATCAGCTTAGAACTCTACACTGAAGCTTTCTTT
>TRBJ2-5|NA|TRBV4-2|NA
CASSQVGVQQETQYF
TGTGCCAGCAGCCAAGTAGGAGTTCAGCAAGAGACCCAGTACTTC
>TRBJ2-3|NA|TRBV7-9|few
CASSPRDSTDTQYF
TGTGCCAGCAGCCCACGGGACAGCACAGATACGCAGTATTTT
>TRBJ1-4|NA|TRBV28|NA
CASTDRINEKLFF
TGTGCCAGCACAGACAGGATTAATGAAAAACTGTTTTTT
>TRBJ2-5|NA|TRBV7-9|NA
CASTRTVGETQYF
TGTGCCAGCACCCGGACCGTCGGGGAGACCCAGTACTTC
>TRBJ2-7|NA|TRBV7-8|NA
CASSPRRVAYEQYF
TGTGCCAGCAGCCCACGGAGGGTTGCCTACGAGCAGTACTTC
>TRBJ1-4|NA|TRBV6-2/TRBV6-3|NA
CASSSVPWTGLFEKLFF
TGTGCCAGCAGTTCCGTACCCTGGACGGGACTTTTTGAAAAACTGTTTTTT
>TRBJ2-1|TRBD2|TRBV7-8|NA
CASSLGALAGADEQFF
TGTGCCAGCAGCTTAGGGGCACTAGCGGGAGCAGATGAGCAGTTCTTC
>TRBJ2-2|NA|TRBV7-2|few
CASSPRAYPGELFF
TGTGCCAGCAGCCCAAGAGCTTACCCCGGGGAGCTGTTTTTT
>TRBJ2-7|NA|TRBV5-6|few
CASSSGGSTYEQYF
TGTGCCAGCAGCTCCGGAGGGAGCACCTACGAGCAGTACTTC
>TRBJ2-1|NA|TRBV7-6|many
CASSLYGGRSNEQFF
TGTGCCAGCAGCTTATACGGGGGCAGGAGCAATGAGCAGTTCTTC
>TRBJ1-6|NA|TRBV12-3/TRBV12-4|NA
CASSPLTGSNSPLHF
TGTGCCAGCAGTCCTCTGACAGGTTCCAATTCACCCCTCCACTTT
>TRBJ1-4|NA|TRBV20-1|NA
CSAQGSLEKLFF
TGCAGTGCCCAGGGGAGCCTAGAGAAACTGTTTTTT
>TRBJ2-7|NA|TRBV25-1|NA
CASSVVGAPREQYF
TGTGCCAGCAGTGTTGTGGGAGCCCCCAGGGAGCAGTACTTC
>TRBJ2-3|TRBD2|TRBV28|few
CASKPGLAGGLRRDTQYF
TGTGCCAGCAAACCGGGGCTAGCGGGGGGGCTGCGTCGAGATACGCAGTATTTT
>TRBJ2-1|TRBD1|TRBV4-1|NA
CASSLRQGLKNEQFF
TGCGCCAGCAGCCTCCGACAGGGGTTGAAGAATGAGCAGTTCTTC
>TRBJ2-1|NA|TRBV6-1|few
CASSEGSSGEQFF
TGTGCCAGCAGTGAGGGCTCTTCGGGCGAGCAGTTCTTC
>TRBJ2-4|NA|TRBV7-8|few
CASSLKYRLDSRAKNIQYF
TGTGCCAGCAGCTTAAAGTACCGGTTGGACTCACGGGCCAAAAACATTCAGTACTTC
>TRBJ2-2|NA|TRBV7-2|NA
CASSPREETGGELFF
TGTGCCAGCAGCCCTAGGGAAGAAACAGGCGGGGAGCTGTTTTTT
>TRBJ1-3|NA|TRBV5-5|few
CASSLQPDLGGTIYF
TGTGCCAGCAGCTTGCAACCGGACCTGGGGGGGACCATATATTTT
>TRBJ1-1|NA|TRBV7-9|few
CASSLVWFYSAFF
TGTGCCAGCAGCTTAGTTTGGTTCTATTCAGCTTTCTTT
>TRBJ2-2|NA|TRBV6-5|NA
CASRPADLNTGELFF
TGTGCCAGCAGACCGGCGGACCTAAACACCGGGGAGCTGTTTTTT
>TRBJ2-3|NA|TRBV12-3/TRBV12-4|few
CASSFYATADTQYF
TGTGCCAGCAGTTTCTACGCGACAGCAGATACGCAGTATTTT
>TRBJ2-7|TRBD1|TRBV6-2/TRBV6-3|NA
CASSFGTATYEQYF
TGTGCCAGCTCATTCGGGACAGCTACCTACGAGCAGTACTTC
>TRBJ2-4|NA|TRBV4-1|few
CASSQIGLAKNIQYF
TGCGCCAGCAGCCAAATCGGTCTAGCCAAAAACATTCAGTACTTC
>TRBJ2-5|TRBD1|TRBV5-4|once
CASSSSTGRRGETQYF
TGTGCCAGCAGCTCCTCGACAGGGAGAAGAGGAGAGACCCAGTACTTC
>TRBJ1-1|NA|TRBV7-2|NA
CASSPGRDPSTEAFF
TGTGCCAGCAGCCCAGGTCGAGATCCGAGTACTGAAGCTTTCTTT
>TRBJ2-1|NA|TRBV7-9|few
CASSLAPGTPGFYNEQFF
TGTGCCAGCAGCCTGGCCCCGGGGACGCCGGGCTTCTACAATGAGCAGTTCTTC
>TRBJ2-7|NA|TRBV6-2/TRBV6-3|few
CASSYLPAGEQYF
TGTGCCAGCAGTTACTTGCCAGCCGGCGAGCAGTACTTC